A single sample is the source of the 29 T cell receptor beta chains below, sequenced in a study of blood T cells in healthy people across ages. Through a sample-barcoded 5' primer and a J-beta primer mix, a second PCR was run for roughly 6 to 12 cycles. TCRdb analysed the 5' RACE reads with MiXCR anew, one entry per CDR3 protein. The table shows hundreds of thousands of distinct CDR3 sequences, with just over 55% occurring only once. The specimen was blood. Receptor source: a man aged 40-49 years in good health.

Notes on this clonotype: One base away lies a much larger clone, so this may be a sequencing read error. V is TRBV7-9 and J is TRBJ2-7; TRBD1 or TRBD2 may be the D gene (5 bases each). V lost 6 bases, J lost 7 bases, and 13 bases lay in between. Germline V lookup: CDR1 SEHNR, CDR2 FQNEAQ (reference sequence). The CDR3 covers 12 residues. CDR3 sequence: CASSHWGNEQYF. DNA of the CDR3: TGTGCCAGCAGTCATTGGGGGAATGAGCAGTACTTC. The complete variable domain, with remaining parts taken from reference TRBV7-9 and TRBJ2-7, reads DTGVSQNPRHKITKRGQNVTFRCDPISEHNRLYWYRQTLGQGPEFLTYFQNEAQLEKSRLLSDRFSAERPKGSFSTLEIQRTEQGDSAMYLCASSHWGNEQYFGPGTRLTVT.

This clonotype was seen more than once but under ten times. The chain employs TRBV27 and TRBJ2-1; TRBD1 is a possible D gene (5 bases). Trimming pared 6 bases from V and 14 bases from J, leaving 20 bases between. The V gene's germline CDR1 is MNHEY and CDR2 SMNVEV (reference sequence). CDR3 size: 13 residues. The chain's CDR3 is CASSQRPGRPEFF. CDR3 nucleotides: TGTGCCAGCAGCCAACGTCCAGGGCGGCCTGAGTTCTTC.

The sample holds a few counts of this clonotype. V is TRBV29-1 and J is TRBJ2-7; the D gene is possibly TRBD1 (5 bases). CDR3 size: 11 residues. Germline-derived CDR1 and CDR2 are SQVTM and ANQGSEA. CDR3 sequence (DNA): TGCATCATGACAGTCGGCAACGAGCAGTACTTC. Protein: CIMTVGNEQYF.

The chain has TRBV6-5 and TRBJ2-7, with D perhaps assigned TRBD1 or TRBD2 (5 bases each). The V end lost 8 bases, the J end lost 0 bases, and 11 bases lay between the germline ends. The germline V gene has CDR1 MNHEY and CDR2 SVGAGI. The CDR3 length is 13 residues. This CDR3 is CASRRDASYEQYF. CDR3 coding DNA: TGTGCCAGCCGCCGGGACGCCTCCTACGAGCAGTACTTC.

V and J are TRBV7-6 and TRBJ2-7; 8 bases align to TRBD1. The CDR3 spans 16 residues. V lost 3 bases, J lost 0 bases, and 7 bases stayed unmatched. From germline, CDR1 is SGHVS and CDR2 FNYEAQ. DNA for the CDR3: TGTGCCAGCAGCTTGTACGGACAGGGCCACTCCTACGAGCAGTACTTC. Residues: CASSLYGQGHSYEQYF.

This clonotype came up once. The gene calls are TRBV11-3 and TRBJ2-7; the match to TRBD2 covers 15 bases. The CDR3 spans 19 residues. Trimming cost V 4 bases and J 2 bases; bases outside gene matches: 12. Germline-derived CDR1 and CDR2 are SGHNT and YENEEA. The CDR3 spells CASSSTGTSGRRRTYEQYF. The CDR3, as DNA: TGTGCCAGCAGCTCAACCGGGACTAGCGGGAGGCGCCGGACCTACGAGCAGTACTTC.

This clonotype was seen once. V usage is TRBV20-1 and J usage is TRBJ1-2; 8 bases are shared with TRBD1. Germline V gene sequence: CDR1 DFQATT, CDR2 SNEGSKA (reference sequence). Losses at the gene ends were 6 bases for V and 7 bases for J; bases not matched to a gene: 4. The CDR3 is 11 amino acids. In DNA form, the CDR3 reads TGCAGTGCCCAGGGGGCGAGTGGCTACACCTTC. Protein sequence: CSAQGASGYTF.

CDR3 in DNA: TGCGCCAGCAGCTTGGCGACACATCAAGAGACCCAGTACTTC. Protein sequence: CASSLATHQETQYF. The V call is TRBV5-1, the J call TRBJ2-5; D gene ambiguous. V dropped 0 bases and J dropped 2 bases, with 8 bases sitting between them. CDR1 SGHRS and CDR2 YFSETQ come from the germline V gene. This CDR3 is built from 14 residues. The full variable domain, in which reference TRBV5-1 and TRBJ2-5 provide the parts outside the CDR3, is KAGVTQTPRYLIKTRGQQVTLSCSPISGHRSVSWYQQTPGQGLQFLFEYFSETQRNKGNFPGRFSGRQFSNSRSEMNVSTLELGDSALYLCASSLATHQETQYFGPGTRLLVL.

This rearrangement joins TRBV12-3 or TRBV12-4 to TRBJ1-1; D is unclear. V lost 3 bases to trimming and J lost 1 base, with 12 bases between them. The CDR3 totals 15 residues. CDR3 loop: CASSFTLPRNTEAFF. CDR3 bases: TGTGCCAGCAGTTTCACCCTCCCACGGAACACTGAAGCTTTCTTT.

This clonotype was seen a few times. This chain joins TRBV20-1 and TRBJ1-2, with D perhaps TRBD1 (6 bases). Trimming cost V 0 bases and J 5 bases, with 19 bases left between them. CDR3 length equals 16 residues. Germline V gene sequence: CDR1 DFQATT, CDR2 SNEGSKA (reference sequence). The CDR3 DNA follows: TGCAGTGCTAGAGAGCCCGGGGGCCTCAACTCGTATGGCTACACCTTC. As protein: CSAREPGGLNSYGYTF.

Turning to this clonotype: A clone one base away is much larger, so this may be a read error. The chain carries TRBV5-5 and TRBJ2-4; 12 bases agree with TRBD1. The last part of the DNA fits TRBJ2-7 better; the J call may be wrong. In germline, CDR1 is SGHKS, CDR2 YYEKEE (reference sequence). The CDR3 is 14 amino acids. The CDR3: CVSSGTGGNYEQYF. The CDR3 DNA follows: TGTGTCAGCAGCGGGACAGGGGGCAACTACGAGCAGTACTTC.

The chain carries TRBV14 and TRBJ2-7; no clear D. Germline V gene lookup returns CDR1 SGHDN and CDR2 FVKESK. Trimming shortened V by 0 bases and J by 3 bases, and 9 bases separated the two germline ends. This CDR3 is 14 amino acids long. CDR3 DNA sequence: TGTGCCAGCAGCCAAGATGGGTGGTTCTACGAGCAGTACTTC. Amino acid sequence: CASSQDGWFYEQYF.

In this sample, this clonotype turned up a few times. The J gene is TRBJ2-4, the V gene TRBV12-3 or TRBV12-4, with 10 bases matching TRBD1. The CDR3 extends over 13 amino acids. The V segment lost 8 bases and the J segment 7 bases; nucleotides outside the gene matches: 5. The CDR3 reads CASGMDRGNIQYF. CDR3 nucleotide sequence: TGTGCCAGCGGGATGGACAGGGGGAACATTCAGTACTTC.

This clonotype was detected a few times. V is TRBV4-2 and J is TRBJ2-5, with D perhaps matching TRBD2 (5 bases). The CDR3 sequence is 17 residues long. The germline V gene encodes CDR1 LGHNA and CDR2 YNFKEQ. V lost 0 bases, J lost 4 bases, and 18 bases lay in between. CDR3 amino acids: CASSQDIRTYWGETQYF. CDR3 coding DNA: TGTGCCAGCAGCCAAGATATTCGGACTTACTGGGGAGAGACCCAGTACTTC.

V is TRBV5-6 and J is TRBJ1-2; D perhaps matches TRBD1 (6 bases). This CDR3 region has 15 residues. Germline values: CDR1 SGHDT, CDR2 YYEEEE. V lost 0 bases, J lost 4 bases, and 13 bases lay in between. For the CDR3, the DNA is TGTGCCAGCAGCTTGGTGGGGGCCCGGAGCTATGGCTACACCTTC. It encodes CASSLVGARSYGYTF.

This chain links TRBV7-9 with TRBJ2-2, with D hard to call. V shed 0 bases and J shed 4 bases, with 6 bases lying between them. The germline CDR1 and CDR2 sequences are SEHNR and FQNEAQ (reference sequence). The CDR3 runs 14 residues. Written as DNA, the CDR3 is TGTGCCAGCAGCTTAGCTTTGGGCACCGGGGAGCTGTTTTTT. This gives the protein CASSLALGTGELFF.

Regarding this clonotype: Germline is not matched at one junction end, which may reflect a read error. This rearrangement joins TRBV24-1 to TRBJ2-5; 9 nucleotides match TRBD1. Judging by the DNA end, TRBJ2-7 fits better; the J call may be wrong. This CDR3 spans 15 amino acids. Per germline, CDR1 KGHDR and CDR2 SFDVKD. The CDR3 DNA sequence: TGTGCCGCCAGTGATTACGGGACAGGGCGCTACGAGCAGTACTTC. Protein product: CAASDYGTGRYEQYF.

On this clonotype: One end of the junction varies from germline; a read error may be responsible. CDR3 DNA: TGTGCCTGCAGCGCTCGAGGGACAGGGATCCGAGAGACCCAGTACTTC. The encoded protein is CACSARGTGIRETQYF. The chain employs TRBV2 and TRBJ2-5; 9 nucleotides agree with TRBD1. The germline V gene has CDR1 SNHLY and CDR2 FYNNEI. CDR3 length equals 16 residues. Filled out from reference TRBV2 and TRBJ2-5, the complete variable domain reads EPEVTQTPSHQVTQMGQEVILRCVPISNHLYFYWYRQILGQKVEFLVSFYNNEISEKSEIFDDQFSVERPDGSNFTLKIRSTKLEDSAMYFCACSARGTGIRETQYFGPGTRLLVL.

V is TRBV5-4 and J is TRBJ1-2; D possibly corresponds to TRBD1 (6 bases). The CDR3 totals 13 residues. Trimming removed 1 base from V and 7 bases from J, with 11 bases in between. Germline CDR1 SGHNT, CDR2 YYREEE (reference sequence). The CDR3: CASSLSGGSGYTF. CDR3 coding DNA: TGTGCCAGCAGCTTGTCCGGGGGCAGTGGCTACACCTTC.

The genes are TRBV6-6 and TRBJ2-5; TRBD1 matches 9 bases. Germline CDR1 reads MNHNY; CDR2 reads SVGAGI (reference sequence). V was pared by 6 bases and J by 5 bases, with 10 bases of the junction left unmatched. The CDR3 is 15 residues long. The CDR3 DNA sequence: TGTGCCAGCAGAACGGGGACAGGGAAGGTGGAGACCCAGTACTTC. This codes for CASRTGTGKVETQYF.

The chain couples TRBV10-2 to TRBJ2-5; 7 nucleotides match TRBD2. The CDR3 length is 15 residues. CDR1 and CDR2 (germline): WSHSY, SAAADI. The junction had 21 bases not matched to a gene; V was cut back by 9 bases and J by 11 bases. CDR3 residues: CASSGLVKSGSEQYF. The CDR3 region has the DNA TGCGCCAGTTCCGGACTAGTGAAGTCGGGGAGTGAGCAGTACTTC.

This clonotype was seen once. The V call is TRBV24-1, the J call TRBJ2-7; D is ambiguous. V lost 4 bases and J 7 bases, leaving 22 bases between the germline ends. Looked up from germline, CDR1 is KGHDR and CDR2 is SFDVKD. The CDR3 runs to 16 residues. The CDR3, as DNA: TGTGCCACCAGTGAGTCAGACGGAAGGTCCTATGGAGAGCAGTACTTC. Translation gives CATSESDGRSYGEQYF.

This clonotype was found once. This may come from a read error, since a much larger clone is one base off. The CDR3 DNA follows: TGCAGTGCTATTGACAGGGACACTCAGTACTTC. Translation: CSAIDRDTQYF. This chain links TRBV20-1 with TRBJ2-7, with 7 positions matching TRBD1. Looked up from germline, CDR1 is DFQATT and CDR2 is SNEGSKA (reference sequence). The CDR3 has 11 residues. The junction had 7 bases not matched to a gene; V was cut back by 4 bases and J by 10 bases.

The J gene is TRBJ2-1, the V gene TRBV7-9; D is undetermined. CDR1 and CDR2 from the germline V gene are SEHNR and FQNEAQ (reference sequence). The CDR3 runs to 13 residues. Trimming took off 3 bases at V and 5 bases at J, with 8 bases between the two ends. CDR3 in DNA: TGTGCCAGCAGCTTTGTCCCCGACAATGAGCAGTTCTTC. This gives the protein CASSFVPDNEQFF.

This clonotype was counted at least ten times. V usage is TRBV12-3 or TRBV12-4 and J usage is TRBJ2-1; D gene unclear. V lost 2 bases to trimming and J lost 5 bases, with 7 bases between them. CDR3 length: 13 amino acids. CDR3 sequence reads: CASSLSRNNEQFF. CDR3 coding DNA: TGTGCCAGCAGTTTAAGTAGGAACAATGAGCAGTTCTTC.

CDR3 sequence reads: CASSLQLREQYF. The CDR3 DNA follows: TGTGCCAGCAGCTTACAATTGCGCGAGCAGTACTTC. The genes are TRBV7-2 and TRBJ2-7; D is ambiguous. Per germline, CDR1 SGHTA and CDR2 FQGNSA. This CDR3 has 12 amino acids. The V end was cut by 2 bases, the J end by 6 bases, with 8 bases between.

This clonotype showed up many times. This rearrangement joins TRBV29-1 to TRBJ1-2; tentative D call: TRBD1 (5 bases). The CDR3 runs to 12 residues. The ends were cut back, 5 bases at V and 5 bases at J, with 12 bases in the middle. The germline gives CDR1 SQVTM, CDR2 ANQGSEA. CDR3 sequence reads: CSVMTDGYGYTF. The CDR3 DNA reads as TGCAGCGTTATGACAGATGGATATGGCTACACCTTC. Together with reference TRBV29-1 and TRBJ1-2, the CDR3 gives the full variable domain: SAVISQKPSRDICQRGTSLTIQCQVDSQVTMMFWYRQQPGQSLTLIATANQGSEATYESGFVIDKFPISRPNLTFSTLTVSNMSPEDSSIYLCSVMTDGYGYTFGSGTRLTVV.

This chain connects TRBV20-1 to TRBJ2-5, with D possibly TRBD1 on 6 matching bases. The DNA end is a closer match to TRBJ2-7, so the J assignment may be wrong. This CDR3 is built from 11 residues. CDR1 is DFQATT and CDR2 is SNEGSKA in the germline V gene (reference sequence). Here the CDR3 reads CSASGGFEQYF. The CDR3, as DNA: TGCAGTGCTAGTGGGGGCTTCGAGCAGTACTTC.

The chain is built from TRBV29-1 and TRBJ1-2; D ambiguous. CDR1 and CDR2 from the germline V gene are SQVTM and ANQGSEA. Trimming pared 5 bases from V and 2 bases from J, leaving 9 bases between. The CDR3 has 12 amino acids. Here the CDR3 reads CSVPLPNYGYTF. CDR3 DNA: TGCAGCGTTCCCCTGCCCAACTATGGCTACACCTTC. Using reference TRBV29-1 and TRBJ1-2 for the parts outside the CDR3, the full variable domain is SAVISQKPSRDICQRGTSLTIQCQVDSQVTMMFWYRQQPGQSLTLIATANQGSEATYESGFVIDKFPISRPNLTFSTLTVSNMSPEDSSIYLCSVPLPNYGYTFGSGTRLTVV.